This TCR beta chain is drawn from a study of T-cell memory formation after mild COVID-19. Whole-study context: TCR clusters showed largely donor specificity.

TCR alpha and TCR beta cDNA libraries with sample barcodes and UMIs came from 5'RACE using constant-segment primers. MiXCR, applied by TCRdb to the 5' RACE reads, yields one record per CDR3 protein. The sample records fewer than 450,000 distinct CDR3 sequences, around 24% being singletons. This clonotype was seen ten or more times. Per the germline V gene, CDR1 is SGHAT and CDR2 is FQNNGV. V was trimmed by 4 bases and J by 4 bases, leaving 14 bases between them. This CDR3 spans 14 amino acids. The sequence came from an adult woman who had mild COVID-19 (a few samples of this study predate the infection). Cell type and time point are not known. Sequencing was performed on PBMCs or a T cell subset sorted from them (not recorded which). The chain combines TRBV11-2 with TRBJ2-7, with a tentative D call TRBD2 (6 bases). The DNA for the CDR3 is TGTGCCAGCAGCTCGGACTATGGGGGTTACGAGCAGTACTTC. It specifies CASSSDYGGYEQYF.